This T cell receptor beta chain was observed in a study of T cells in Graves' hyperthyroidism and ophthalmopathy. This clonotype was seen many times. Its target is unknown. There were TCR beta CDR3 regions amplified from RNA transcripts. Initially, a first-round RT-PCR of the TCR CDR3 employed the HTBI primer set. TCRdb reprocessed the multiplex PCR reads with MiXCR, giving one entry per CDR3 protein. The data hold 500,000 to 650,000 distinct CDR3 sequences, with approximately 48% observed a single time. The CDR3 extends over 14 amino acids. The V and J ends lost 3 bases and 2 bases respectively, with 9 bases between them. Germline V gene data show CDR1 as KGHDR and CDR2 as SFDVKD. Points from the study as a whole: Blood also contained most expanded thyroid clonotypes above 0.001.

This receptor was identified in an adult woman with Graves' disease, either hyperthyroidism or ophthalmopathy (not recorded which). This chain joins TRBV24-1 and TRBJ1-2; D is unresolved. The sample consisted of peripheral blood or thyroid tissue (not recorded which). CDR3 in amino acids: CATSDPNRNYGYTF. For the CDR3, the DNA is TGTGCCACCAGTGATCCCAACAGAAACTATGGCTACACCTTC.